Following are 16 T cell receptor beta chains from one sample sequenced in a study of shared clonotypes between healthy human individuals (TCRdb year 2020). Library preparation was by the immunoSEQ multiplex PCR assay. The table comes from immuneACCESS by way of TCRdb, which keeps in-frame sequences with V and J called. Part of the clones is missing from these tables; in studies checked, under half for an unresolved V gene and the rest for unknown reasons. Recorded for this sample are some 690,000 clones; roughly 88% of them occurred a single time. The ten largest clonotypes hold 30% to 40% of the sample. Input material: memory CD8+ T cells from PBMCs. The cell subset or site label corresponds to: CD45RO+ cells pooled with CCR7-negative TemRA cells. The receptors shown here come from a man between 18 and 35 years old in good health. Some clones in this sample may be carry-over from other donors' samples.

V is TRBV5-6 and J is TRBJ2-7; 7 nucleotides match TRBD1. The germline CDR1 and CDR2 sequences are SGHDT and YYEEEE. V was pared by 0 bases and J by 6 bases, with 6 bases of the junction left unmatched. The CDR3 consists of 14 residues. CDR3 sequence reads: CASSLGVAGGEQYF. CDR3 nucleotide sequence: TGTGCCAGCAGCTTGGGTGTGGCAGGGGGCGAGCAGTACTTC. The whole variable domain, remainder taken from reference TRBV5-6 and TRBJ2-7, is DAGVTQSPTHLIKTRGQQVTLRCSPKSGHDTVSWYQQALGQGPQFIFQYYEEEERQRGNFPDRFSGHQFPNYSSELNVNALLLGDSALYLCASSLGVAGGEQYFGPGTRLTVT.

V gene TRBV28 combines with J gene TRBJ1-5; TRBD1 agrees at 7 bases. Unmatched junction bases numbered 4, after V lost 5 bases and J lost 6 bases. Germline V CDR1 and CDR2: MDHEN, SYDVKM. The CDR3 loop spans 13 amino acids. CDR3 in amino acids: CASSRDRVQPQHF. In nucleotides, the CDR3 is TGTGCCAGCAGTCGGGACAGAGTTCAGCCCCAGCATTTT.

The rearrangement uses TRBV7-9 and TRBJ2-7; TRBD2 matches at 10 bases. CDR3 size: 17 residues. Germline loops: CDR1 SEHNR, CDR2 FQNEAQ (reference sequence). V trimming: 3 bases; J trimming: 2 bases; junction bases outside the gene matches: 10. In DNA form, the CDR3 reads TGTGCCAGCAGCTTGGCAGATCGAGCGGGAGGGGCCTACGAGCAGTACTTC. The encoded protein is CASSLADRAGGAYEQYF.

This clone was found once. V usage is TRBV9 and J usage is TRBJ2-1; no clear D gene. This CDR3 is 16 amino acids long. Germline V gives CDR1 SGDLS, CDR2 YYNGEE. V was cut by 2 bases and J by 0 bases, with 12 bases left in between. CDR3 sequence reads: CASSVSGPVSYNEQFF. The CDR3 DNA reads TGTGCCAGCAGCGTCTCTGGGCCCGTCTCCTACAATGAGCAGTTCTTC.

The chain uses TRBV28 and TRBJ1-5; the D is unclear. The CDR3 has 19 residues. Per the germline V gene, CDR1 is MDHEN and CDR2 is SYDVKM. Trimming stripped 9 bases from V and 3 bases from J, with 30 bases between. CDR3 sequence reads: CASQNPIGEGTQYNQPQHF. The DNA for the CDR3 is TGTGCCAGTCAAAACCCGATTGGGGAAGGAACACAATACAATCAGCCCCAGCATTTT. Full variable domain (outside the CDR3, taken from reference TRBV28 and TRBJ1-5): DVKVTQSSRYLVKRTGEKVFLECVQDMDHENMFWYRQDPGLGLRLIYFSYDVKMKEKGDIPEGYSVSREKKERFSLILESASTNQTSMYLCASQNPIGEGTQYNQPQHFGDGTRLSIL.

The chain carries TRBV27 and TRBJ2-1; TRBD1 matches 7 bases. The CDR3 loop spans 14 amino acids. The junction had 3 bases not matched to a gene; V was cut back by 4 bases and J by 3 bases. The germline gives CDR1 MNHEY, CDR2 SMNVEV (reference sequence). CDR3 region: CASSWQGVYNEQFF. CDR3 coding DNA: TGTGCCAGCAGTTGGCAGGGGGTCTACAATGAGCAGTTCTTC.

There are a few counts of this clone. The chain uses TRBV7-3 and TRBJ1-3; D perhaps matches TRBD1 (5 bases). Trimming removed 6 bases at V and 0 bases at J, with 9 bases between. The CDR3 sequence is 14 residues long. Germline values: CDR1 SGHTA, CDR2 FQGTGA. The CDR3 protein is CASRGTLSGNTIYF. The CDR3 region has the DNA TGTGCCAGCAGGGGGACGCTCTCTGGAAACACCATATATTTT.

The DNA for the CDR3 is TGTGCCAGCAGTTTAATTGGGACGCCGGCGTCAGATACGCAGTATTTT. This gives the protein CASSLIGTPASDTQYF. The J gene is TRBJ2-3, the V gene TRBV27; the D gene could be TRBD1 or TRBD2 (5 bases each). Germline V gives CDR1 MNHEY, CDR2 SMNVEV (reference sequence). V lost 2 bases, J lost 4 bases, and 16 bases lay in between. This CDR3 contains 16 residues.

In regard to this clone: Within the sample, other DNA sequences also encode this same CDR3. This rearrangement joins TRBV28 to TRBJ1-5, with D unclear. Germline loops: CDR1 MDHEN, CDR2 SYDVKM. V was pared by 4 bases and J by 6 bases, with 4 bases between. The CDR3 has 11 residues. CDR3 DNA: TGTGCCAGCAGTTCCGGTCAGCCCCAGCATTTT. This codes for CASSSGQPQHF.

The chain carries TRBV27 and TRBJ2-2; tentative D call: TRBD2 (7 bases). This CDR3 has 16 amino acids. Germline CDR1 and CDR2: MNHEY and SMNVEV (reference sequence). V lost 4 bases to trimming and J lost 1 base, with 13 bases between them. The CDR3 DNA reads as TGTGCCAGCAGTTCCCCTAGGGGGGGGAACACCGGGGAGCTGTTTTTT. It translates to CASSSPRGGNTGELFF.

The rearrangement uses TRBV19 and TRBJ1-4; tentative D call: TRBD1 (6 bases). The V end was cut by 0 bases, the J end by 6 bases, with 11 bases between. The CDR3 is 15 amino acids. The germline V gene has CDR1 LNHDA and CDR2 SQIVND (reference sequence). CDR3 sequence: CASSIDSTGYEKLFF. In DNA form, the CDR3 reads TGTGCCAGTAGTATAGATAGCACAGGGTATGAAAAACTGTTTTTT.

Of note for this clone: In the same sample, other DNA sequences code for this CDR3. The CDR3 reads CASSQGSGRGYEQYF. CDR3 coding DNA: TGCGCCAGCAGCCAAGGCTCAGGGAGAGGGTACGAGCAGTACTTC. This rearrangement joins TRBV4-1 to TRBJ2-7; D might be TRBD1 or TRBD2, each matching 5 bases. CDR3 length equals 15 residues. Per germline, CDR1 MGHRA and CDR2 YSYEKL. Trimming took 1 base from V and 4 from J, leaving 14 bases between them.

The chain recombines TRBV7-9 with TRBJ1-2, with a tentative D call TRBD1 (6 bases). V lost 4 bases and J lost 2, with 14 bases in between. The germline V gene encodes CDR1 SEHNR and CDR2 FQNEAQ (reference sequence). This CDR3 has 15 residues. CDR3 sequence reads: CASSSLRGANYGYTF. The CDR3 DNA reads as TGTGCCAGCAGCTCCCTGCGGGGGGCAAACTATGGCTACACCTTC.

This rearrangement joins TRBV27 to TRBJ1-5; unclear D gene. V was pared by 2 bases and J by 2 bases, with 7 bases between. The CDR3 is 14 residues long. Germline loops: CDR1 MNHEY, CDR2 SMNVEV (reference sequence). CDR3 region: CASSLAVGNQPQHF. As DNA, the CDR3 is TGTGCCAGCAGTTTAGCCGTCGGCAATCAGCCCCAGCATTTT.

This clone was counted only a few times. This CDR3 is also generated by other DNA sequences in the sample. The CDR3 nucleotides read TGTGCCAGCAGTTTAAGAGTTAATCAGCCCCAGCATTTT. Its protein is CASSLRVNQPQHF. The chain carries TRBV27 and TRBJ1-5; D not certain. Trimming left V 2 bases short and J 4 bases short, with 6 bases between. There are 13 residues in the CDR3. The germline CDR1 and CDR2 sequences are MNHEY and SMNVEV (reference sequence).

This sequence joins TRBV6-5 and TRBJ1-3; possible D gene TRBD1, 6 bases. Germline CDR1 reads MNHEY; CDR2 reads SVGAGI. CDR3 size: 16 residues. The ends were cut back, 4 bases at V and 0 bases at J, with 13 bases in the middle. The CDR3 is CASSLRQVYSGNTIYF. CDR3 bases: TGTGCCAGCAGTTTGAGACAGGTGTACTCTGGAAACACCATATATTTT.